This TCR beta chain was recovered during a study of siplizumab effects on memory and regulatory T cells (dated by TCRdb to between 2018 and 2020). About the full investigation: The effect of the anti-CD2 antibody siplizumab on alloreactive T-cell subsets was examined in allogeneic mixed lymphocyte reactions constructed from human PBMCs. What the study reported, not specific to this receptor: The cumulative frequency of alloreactive sequences that could be traced back to unstimulated CD4+ memory T cells was significantly reduced by siplizumab. Unstimulated naive T cells appeared to be more diverse than memory T cells, and naive cells seemed to make a substantial contribution to the alloresponse. For roughly 75-97% of proliferating CD4+ or CD8+ clones, no naive or memory phenotype could be assigned. Of the alloreactive CD4+ clones that could be mapped, the Treg-derived share averaged approximately 69% with siplizumab compared with around 25% in control reactions. Because sequences at frequencies below about 10^-5 were poorly captured, only a minor fraction of alloreactive clones could be mapped back to unstimulated subsets. No functional confirmation was obtained for the suppressive function of proliferating Tregs from siplizumab cultures.

Concerning this clone: Its antigen remains unidentified. No base-level quality is on record; no much larger clone is a single base apart.

Libraries came from the immunoSEQ multiplex PCR assay. Around 10^5 TCR templates per sample were assayed by the deep sequencing platform. Genomic DNA extracted from sorted T cells was the material used for TCRbeta CDR3 sequencing. Turning to the authors' computational methods: The R programming language was used for clonal analysis of the TCRbeta CDR3 data. Alloreactive CD4+ and CD8+ clones were defined by comparing unstimulated samples with post-reaction CFSE-low samples. Alloreactive CD4+ clones were assigned to regulatory or non-regulatory origin by matching sequences to sorted unstimulated Treg and non-Treg repertoires. Drawn from immuneACCESS, this table holds only the in-frame rearrangements with V and J called that TCRdb kept. Clones are partly lost; checked studies trace under half to an unresolved V gene and leave the rest unexplained. V, J and clone size derive from that table, while D and trimming were established from the DNA sequence. The table for this sample lists 95,000 to 100,000 clones; around 90% of them were counted only once. The ten largest clones add up to about 12% of the sample.

Sorted unstimulated T cells, along with proliferating T cells recovered from mixed lymphocyte reactions, underwent TCRbeta CDR3 sequencing. Fresh whole blood from roughly ten HLA-typed healthy donors served as the source for isolating PBMCs. Unstimulated CD4+ non-regulatory T cells were FACS-sorted to map the origin of alloreactive clones. The germline V gene gives CDR1 as SGHRS and CDR2 as YFSETQ. Trimming takes 4 bases from V and 0 bases from J, and the germline ends sit 16 bases apart. Spanning cysteine to phenylalanine, the CDR3 consists of 17 amino acids. Here the CDR3 DNA is all that survives: 51 bases in frame from base 1.

The chain is encoded by TRBV5-1 joined to TRBJ2-2; there is no confident call for the D gene. This sequence was found in a human donor in good health. Sequencing was done on a sample of non-Treg CD4+ T cells sorted from blood. The cell subset or site label corresponds to: FACS-sorted unstimulated CD4+ non-regulatory T cells. The CDR3 protein: CASSPLLANANTGELFF. The nucleotide sequence is TGCGCCAGCAGCCCCCTCCTGGCTAACGCGAACACCGGGGAGCTGTTTTTT.